This paragraph covers one TCR beta chain sequence. Trimming took 3 bases from V and 1 from J, leaving 16 bases between them. This CDR3 is 17 amino acids long. From germline, CDR1 is SGHRS and CDR2 YFSETQ. This sample was included in a study of blood T cell repertoires in COVID-19. Whole-study context: The United States, Italy and Spain supplied acute and convalescent COVID-19 samples.

The protocol was immunoSEQ multiplex PCR, while the TCRdb copy is restricted to in-frame clones and leaves out a portion. Among over 200,000 clones listed, around 90% were seen once. The receptor's source is a woman aged 25 to 39 who had been exposed to COVID-19. The chain employs TRBV5-1 and TRBJ2-2; D unresolved. The sequenced sample was PBMCs or T cells enriched from blood (not recorded which). The CDR3 DNA reads TGCGCCAGCAGCTCCACGACTCAACCTAGGAACACCGGGGAGCTGTTTTTT. Amino acid sequence: CASSSTTQPRNTGELFF.